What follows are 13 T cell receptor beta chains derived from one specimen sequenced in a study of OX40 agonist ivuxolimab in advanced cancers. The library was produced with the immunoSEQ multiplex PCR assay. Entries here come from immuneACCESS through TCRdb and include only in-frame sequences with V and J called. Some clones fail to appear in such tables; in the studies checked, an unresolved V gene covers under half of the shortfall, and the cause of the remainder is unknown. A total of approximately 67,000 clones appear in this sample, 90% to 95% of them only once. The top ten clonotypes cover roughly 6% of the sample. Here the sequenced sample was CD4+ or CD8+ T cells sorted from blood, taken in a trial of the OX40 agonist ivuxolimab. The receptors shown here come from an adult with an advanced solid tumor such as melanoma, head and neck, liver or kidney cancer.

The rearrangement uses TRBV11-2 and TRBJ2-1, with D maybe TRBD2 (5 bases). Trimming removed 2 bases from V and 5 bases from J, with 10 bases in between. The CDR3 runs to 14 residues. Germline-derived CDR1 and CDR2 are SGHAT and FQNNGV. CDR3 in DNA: TGTGCCAGCAGCTTAACGGGAATCGACAATGAGCAGTTCTTC. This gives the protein CASSLTGIDNEQFF.

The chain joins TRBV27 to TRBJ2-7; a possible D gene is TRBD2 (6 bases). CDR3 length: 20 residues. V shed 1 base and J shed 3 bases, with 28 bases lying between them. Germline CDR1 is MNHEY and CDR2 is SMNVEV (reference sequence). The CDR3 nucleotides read TGTGCCAGCAGTTTATTCTGGCGGGAATCGAGTCGAGGACGGCGCTACGAGCAGTACTTC. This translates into CASSLFWRESSRGRRYEQYF.

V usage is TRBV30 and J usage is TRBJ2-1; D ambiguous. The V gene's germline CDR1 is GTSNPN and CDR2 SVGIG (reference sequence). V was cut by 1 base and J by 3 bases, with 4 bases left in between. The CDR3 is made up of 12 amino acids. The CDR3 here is CAWSGGYNEQFF. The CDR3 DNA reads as TGTGCCTGGAGTGGCGGCTACAATGAGCAGTTCTTC.

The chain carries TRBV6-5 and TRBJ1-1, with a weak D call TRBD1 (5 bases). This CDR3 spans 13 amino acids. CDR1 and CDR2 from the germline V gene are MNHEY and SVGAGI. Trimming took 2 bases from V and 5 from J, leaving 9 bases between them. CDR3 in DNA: TGTGCCAGCAGTTACGTGGGGGGTACTGAAGCTTTCTTT. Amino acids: CASSYVGGTEAFF.

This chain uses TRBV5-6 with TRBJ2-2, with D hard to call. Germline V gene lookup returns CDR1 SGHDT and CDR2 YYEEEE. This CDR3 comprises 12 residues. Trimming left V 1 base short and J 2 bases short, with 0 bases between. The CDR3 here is CASSLNTGELFF. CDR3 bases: TGTGCCAGCAGCTTGAACACCGGGGAGCTGTTTTTT.

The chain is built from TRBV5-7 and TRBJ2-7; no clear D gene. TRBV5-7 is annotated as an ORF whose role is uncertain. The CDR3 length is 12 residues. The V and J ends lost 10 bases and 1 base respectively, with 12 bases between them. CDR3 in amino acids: CAPTGRSYEQYF. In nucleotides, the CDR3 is TGTGCCCCGACCGGCAGGTCCTACGAGCAGTACTTC.

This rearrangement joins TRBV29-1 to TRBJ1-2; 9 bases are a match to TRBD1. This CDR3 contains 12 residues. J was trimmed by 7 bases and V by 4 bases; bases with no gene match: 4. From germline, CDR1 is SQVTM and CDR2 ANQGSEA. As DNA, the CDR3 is TGCAGCGTTGTCCAGACAGGGGGTGGCTACACCTTC. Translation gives CSVVQTGGGYTF.

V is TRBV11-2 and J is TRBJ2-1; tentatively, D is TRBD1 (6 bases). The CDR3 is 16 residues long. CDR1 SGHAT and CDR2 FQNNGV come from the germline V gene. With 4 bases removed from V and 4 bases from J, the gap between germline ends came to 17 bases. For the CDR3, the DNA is TGTGCCAGCAGCTACCCACAGGGTTCGACATACAATGAGCAGTTCTTC. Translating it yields CASSYPQGSTYNEQFF.

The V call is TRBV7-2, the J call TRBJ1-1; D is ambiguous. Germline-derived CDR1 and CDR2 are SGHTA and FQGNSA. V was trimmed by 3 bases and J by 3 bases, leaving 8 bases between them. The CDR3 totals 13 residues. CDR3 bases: TGTGCCAGCAGCTTCTATAGGTACACTGAAGCTTTCTTT. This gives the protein CASSFYRYTEAFF.

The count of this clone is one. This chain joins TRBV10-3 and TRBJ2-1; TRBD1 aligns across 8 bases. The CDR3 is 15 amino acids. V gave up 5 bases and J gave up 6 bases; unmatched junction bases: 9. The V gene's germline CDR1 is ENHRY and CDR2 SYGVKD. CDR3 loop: CAISIDRGSGNEQFF. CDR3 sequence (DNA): TGTGCCATCAGTATTGACAGGGGTTCTGGCAATGAGCAGTTCTTC.

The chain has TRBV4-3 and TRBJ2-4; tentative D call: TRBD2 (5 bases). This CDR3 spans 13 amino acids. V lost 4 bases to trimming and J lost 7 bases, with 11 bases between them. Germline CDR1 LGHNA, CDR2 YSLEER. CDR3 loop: CASSRGMGNIQYF. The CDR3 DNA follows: TGCGCCAGCAGCCGAGGGATGGGGAACATTCAGTACTTC.

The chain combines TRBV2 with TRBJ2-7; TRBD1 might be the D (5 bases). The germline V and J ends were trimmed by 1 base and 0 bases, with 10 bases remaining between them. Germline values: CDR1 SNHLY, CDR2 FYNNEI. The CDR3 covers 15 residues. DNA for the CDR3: TGTGCCAGCAGTGAAGATGAAGGGGACTCCTACGAGCAGTACTTC. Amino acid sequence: CASSEDEGDSYEQYF.

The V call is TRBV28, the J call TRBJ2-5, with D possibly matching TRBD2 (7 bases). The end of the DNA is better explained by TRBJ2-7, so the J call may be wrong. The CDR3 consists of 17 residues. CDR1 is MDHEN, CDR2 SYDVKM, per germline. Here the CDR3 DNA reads TGTGCCAGCAGTCGGGGGGCAGGGGCGGGTAGCTCCTACGAGCAGTACTTC. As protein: CASSRGAGAGSSYEQYF.